This entry describes one T cell receptor (beta chain). This sample is part of a study of blood T cell repertoires in COVID-19. On the study more broadly: Italy, Spain and the United States were the sources of the convalescent and acute COVID-19 samples. T cells, B-cell-depleted T cells, or PBMCs provided the cDNA or gDNA that served as material.

In the authors' workflow: Estimation of nucleated cell counts was performed using reference gene primer amplification. Assay: immunoSEQ multiplex PCR; the TCRdb copy retains only in-frame clones and omits some. V and J calls and clone size come straight from that table; D and trimming were deduced from the DNA. This sample carries some 170,000 clones, about 85% of them seen once, and the ten largest clones take approximately 6.2%. Participants' reported clinical history set cohort assignment. The material sequenced was PBMCs or T cells enriched from blood (not recorded which). The clonotype comes from a man aged 35 to 55 who had recovered from COVID-19.

CDR3 in amino acids: CASSPMTGALMGSVAFF. CDR3 in DNA: TGTGCCAGCAGTCCCATGACAGGAGCTTTAATGGGGAGTGTGGCTTTCTTT. This sequence joins TRBV28 and TRBJ1-1, with TRBD1 as a possible D gene (6 bases). The V gene's germline CDR1 is MDHEN and CDR2 SYDVKM. Between the trimmed V and J ends, which lost 5 bases and 11 bases, there was a span of 30 bases. The CDR3 sequence is 17 residues long.